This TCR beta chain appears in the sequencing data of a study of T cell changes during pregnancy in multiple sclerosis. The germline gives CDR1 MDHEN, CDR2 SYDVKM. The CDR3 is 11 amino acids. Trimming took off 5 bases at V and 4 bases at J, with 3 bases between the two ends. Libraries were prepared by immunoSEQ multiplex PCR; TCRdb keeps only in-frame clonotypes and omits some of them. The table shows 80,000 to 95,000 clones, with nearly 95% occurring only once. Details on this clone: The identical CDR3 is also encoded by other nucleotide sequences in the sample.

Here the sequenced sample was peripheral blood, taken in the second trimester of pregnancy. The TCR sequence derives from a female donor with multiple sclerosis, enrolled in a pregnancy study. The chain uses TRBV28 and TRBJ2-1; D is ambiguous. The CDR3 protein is CASSTYNEQFF. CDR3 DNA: TGTGCCAGCAGTACATACAATGAGCAGTTCTTC.